A selection of T cell receptor beta chains follows, all from one sample in a study of CD8 T cells in Susac syndrome. TCRdb re-analysed the immunoSEQ multiplex PCR reads in MiXCR, keeping a single row per CDR3 protein. The data hold approximately 68,000 distinct CDR3 sequences, with approximately 95% observed a single time. Sequencing was carried out using CD8+ T cells from PBMCs. These receptors were taken from a human donor with multiple sclerosis. Each CDR3 is given with its conserved first and last residue. Each record gives: clone size, D gene, V gene, J gene, CDR3 protein, CDR3 DNA. D genes are given only for firm matches. Size values are once, few and many counts, or a class for expanded clones, and some rows have none.

>-|-|TRBV7-9|TRBJ2-1
CASSYPATNSYNEQFF
TGTGCCAGCAGCTACCCCGCGACTAACTCCTACAATGAGCAGTTCTTC
>-|-|TRBV2|TRBJ2-1
CASREGVDRYYNEQFF
TGTGCCAGCAGGGAGGGGGTAGACAGGTACTACAATGAGCAGTTCTTC
>-|-|TRBV7-9|TRBJ1-1
CASSPRTVGPTEAFF
TGTGCCAGCAGCCCTCGGACAGTGGGCCCTACTGAAGCTTTCTTT
>-|-|TRBV7-6|TRBJ1-2
CASSQDGASYGYTF
TGTGCCAGCAGTCAGGACGGGGCCTCCTATGGCTACACCTTC
>-|TRBD1|TRBV19|TRBJ2-7
CASSNVGGNEQYF
TGTGCCAGTAGTAACGTAGGGGGCAACGAGCAGTACTTC
>-|-|TRBV27|TRBJ1-5
CASSLGGPGSNQPQHF
TGTGCCAGCAGCTTGGGGGGCCCGGGAAGCAATCAGCCCCAGCATTTT
>-|-|TRBV6-2/TRBV6-3|TRBJ1-1
CASSYSSGYNTEAFF
TGTGCCAGCAGTTACTCGTCGGGGTACAACACTGAAGCTTTCTTT
>-|TRBD2|TRBV2|TRBJ2-7
CASSELIWEGRGIDEQYF
TGTGCCAGCAGTGAATTAATTTGGGAGGGCCGAGGGATAGACGAGCAGTACTTC
>-|-|TRBV6-2/TRBV6-3|TRBJ1-1
CASRDPPREGTEAFF
TGTGCCAGCAGGGACCCCCCCAGGGAAGGCACTGAAGCTTTCTTT
>-|TRBD2|TRBV30|TRBJ2-1
CARGGTSRNEQFF
TGTGCCCGAGGCGGGACTAGCAGGAATGAGCAGTTCTTC
>-|TRBD1|TRBV29-1|TRBJ2-3
CSVPSRTGRTDTQYF
TGCAGCGTTCCTAGTCGGACAGGGAGGACAGATACGCAGTATTTT
>once|-|TRBV11-3|TRBJ2-2
CASSLDSVGQIHTGELFF
TGTGCCAGCAGCTTAGATTCTGTTGGACAGATTCACACCGGGGAGCTGTTTTTT
>-|TRBD1|TRBV30|TRBJ2-6
CAWIGTGSFSGANVLTF
TGTGCCTGGATAGGGACAGGCTCCTTCTCTGGGGCCAACGTCCTGACTTTC
>few|-|TRBV5-6|TRBJ2-5
CASSLREETQYF
TGTGCCAGCAGCTTGAGGGAAGAGACCCAGTACTTC
>-|TRBD1|TRBV4-2|TRBJ1-1
CASSQLTGVGVNTEAFF
TGTGCCAGCAGCCAACTGACAGGGGTCGGTGTGAACACTGAAGCTTTCTTT
>-|-|TRBV30|TRBJ2-1
CAWSVGGDEQFF
TGTGCCTGGAGTGTGGGGGGTGATGAGCAGTTCTTC
>-|-|TRBV6-5|TRBJ1-6
CASSYSAGLNSPLHF
TGTGCCAGCAGTTACTCGGCCGGCCTAAATTCACCCCTCCACTTT
>-|-|TRBV29-1|TRBJ2-5
CSVPGTNQETQYF
TGCAGCGTCCCAGGGACAAATCAAGAGACCCAGTACTTC
>-|TRBD1|TRBV13|TRBJ2-4
CASSSGQQLAKNIQYF
TGTGCCAGCAGCTCGGGACAGCAACTAGCCAAAAACATTCAGTACTTC
>-|-|TRBV24-1|TRBJ2-5
CATSDPLRGTQYF
TGTGCCACCAGTGACCCCCTCCGAGGGACCCAGTACTTC
>-|TRBD1|TRBV6-1|TRBJ1-1
CASSLTGETEAFF
TGTGCCAGCAGCCTGACAGGGGAGACTGAAGCTTTCTTT
>-|-|TRBV12-5|TRBJ2-7
CASAETVAYEQYF
TGTGCTAGTGCCGAGACAGTCGCCTACGAGCAGTACTTC
>-|-|TRBV19|TRBJ2-3
CASSVRARRQDTQYF
TGTGCCAGTAGTGTTCGGGCCCGAAGGCAAGATACGCAGTATTTT
>-|-|TRBV5-1|TRBJ2-4
CASSLEQALDIQYF
TGCGCCAGCAGCTTGGAACAGGCTCTAGACATTCAGTACTTC
>once|TRBD1|TRBV6-5|TRBJ2-5
CASSFPGGSQYF
TGTGCCAGCAGTTTCCCAGGGGGCTCCCAGTACTTC
>once|TRBD1|TRBV3-1|TRBJ2-2
CASSQDDPREGTETAPGVTGELFF
TGTGCCAGCAGCCAAGATGATCCGAGAGAGGGGACAGAGACAGCGCCAGGGGTCACCGGGGAGCTGTTTTTT
>-|-|TRBV27|TRBJ2-7
CASSLRGGTGPGLALYEQYF
TGTGCCAGCAGTTTGCGGGGAGGGACAGGGCCGGGACTAGCGTTGTACGAGCAGTACTTC
>-|-|TRBV27|TRBJ1-1
CASGTKGPRAEAFF
TGTGCCAGTGGCACAAAGGGACCCCGCGCTGAAGCTTTCTTT
>-|TRBD2|TRBV6-6|TRBJ2-1
CASSPLVGRAGNEQFF
TGTGCCAGCAGCCCGTTAGTCGGGAGGGCAGGAAATGAGCAGTTCTTC
>-|-|TRBV7-9|TRBJ1-4
CASSSDAKGGESEKLFF
TGTGCCAGCAGCTCAGATGCTAAAGGGGGGGAAAGTGAAAAACTGTTTTTT
>-|-|TRBV7-2|TRBJ1-1
CASSYLVAEGKNTEAFF
TGTGCCAGCAGCTACCTTGTTGCGGAGGGGAAAAACACTGAAGCTTTCTTT
>-|TRBD1|TRBV5-1|TRBJ1-4
CASSLDEGTEEKLFF
TGCGCCAGCAGCTTGGATGAGGGGACAGAAGAAAAACTGTTTTTT
>-|-|TRBV9|TRBJ1-1
CASALGGGTPEAFF
TGTGCCAGCGCCTTAGGGGGGGGCACACCTGAAGCTTTCTTT
>-|-|TRBV29-1|TRBJ1-3
CSVGLNSQGNRENTIYF
TGCAGCGTTGGACTAAACAGTCAGGGGAATAGGGAAAACACCATATATTTT
>-|-|TRBV7-9|TRBJ1-2
CASSPTDGRDYGYTF
TGTGCCAGCAGCCCCACCGACGGCAGGGACTATGGCTACACCTTC
>-|-|TRBV30|TRBJ2-4
CAWSTGVGSKNIQYF
TGTGCCTGGAGTACCGGGGTGGGATCCAAAAACATTCAGTACTTC
>-|TRBD1|TRBV25-1|TRBJ2-1
CASSSGTGNEQFF
TGTGCCAGCAGTTCCGGGACAGGGAATGAGCAGTTCTTC
>-|-|TRBV29-1|TRBJ2-7
CSAARGLSYEQYF
TGCAGCGCCGCCCGGGGACTCTCCTACGAGCAGTACTTC
>-|-|TRBV7-9|TRBJ1-2
CASSWDPGSYTF
TGTGCCAGCAGCTGGGACCCTGGTTCCTACACCTTC
>-|TRBD1|TRBV10-2|TRBJ1-1
CASGQQGELNTEAFF
TGCGCCAGCGGCCAACAGGGGGAGTTGAACACTGAAGCTTTCTTT
>-|-|TRBV4-3|TRBJ1-1
CASSQDAGANTEAFF
TGCGCCAGCAGCCAAGATGCAGGGGCGAACACTGAAGCTTTCTTT
>-|-|TRBV9|TRBJ2-2
CASSVAEAATGELFF
TGTGCCAGCAGCGTAGCTGAGGCAGCTACCGGGGAGCTGTTTTTT
>-|-|TRBV6-2/TRBV6-3|TRBJ2-2
CASSYSYRPGSNTGELFF
TGTGCCAGCAGTTACTCGTATCGACCAGGGAGTAACACCGGGGAGCTGTTTTTT
>-|-|TRBV6-5|TRBJ2-4
CASSYSDIQYF
TGTGCCAGCAGTTACTCGGACATTCAGTACTTC
>once|-|TRBV7-9|TRBJ1-1
CASSLASKATGNTEAFF
TGTGCCAGCAGCTTAGCATCAAAGGCCACTGGGAACACTGAAGCTTTCTTT
>-|-|TRBV29-1|TRBJ1-5
CSVEAEGPNQPQHF
TGCAGCGTTGAAGCCGAAGGGCCCAATCAGCCCCAGCATTTT
>-|TRBD1|TRBV7-8|TRBJ1-1
CASSVRDRALGVNTEAFF
TGTGCCAGCAGCGTCCGGGACAGGGCCTTAGGGGTGAACACTGAAGCTTTCTTT
>-|TRBD1|TRBV6-5|TRBJ2-7
CASRGTGGYEQYF
TGTGCCAGCAGAGGGACAGGGGGCTACGAGCAGTACTTC
>-|TRBD2|TRBV11-2|TRBJ2-3
CASTPRERGDTQYF
TGTGCCAGCACACCCAGGGAGCGGGGAGATACGCAGTATTTT
>-|TRBD1|TRBV5-6|TRBJ2-7
CASSKRGLSSPYEQYF
TGTGCCAGCAGCAAGAGGGGGCTTAGCAGCCCCTACGAGCAGTACTTC
>-|TRBD2|TRBV25-1|TRBJ2-1
CASSGTGTSVNYNEQFF
TGTGCCAGCAGTGGCACCGGGACTAGCGTGAACTACAATGAGCAGTTCTTC